Following are 20 T cell receptor beta chains from one sample sequenced in a study of Graves' ophthalmopathy and Graves' hyperthyroidism. Amplification targeted the TCR beta CDR3 regions, with RNA transcripts as the source material. A first-round RT-PCR used HTBI primers, followed by a second-round multiplex PCR. Each CDR3 protein is one row after TCRdb ran MiXCR on the multiplex PCR reads. The sample has 200,000 to 300,000 distinct CDR3 sequences, about 46% seen once. Sequenced: peripheral blood. The receptors come from an adult man with Graves' ophthalmopathy.

The V call is TRBV7-9, the J call TRBJ2-5, with TRBD2 as a possible D gene (6 bases). This CDR3 comprises 14 residues. V was pared by 6 bases and J by 5 bases, with 16 bases between. CDR1 and CDR2 (germline): SEHNR, FQNEAQ (reference sequence). CDR3 nucleotide sequence: TGTGCCAGCAGTTACGCGGGAACCCCGGAGACCCAGTACTTC. Its translation is CASSYAGTPETQYF. Drawing the rest from reference TRBV7-9 and TRBJ2-5, the complete variable domain is DTGVSQNPRHKITKRGQNVTFRCDPISEHNRLYWYRQTLGQGPEFLTYFQNEAQLEKSRLLSDRFSAERPKGSFSTLEIQRTEQGDSAMYLCASSYAGTPETQYFGPGTRLLVL.

This chain uses TRBV7-8 with TRBJ1-6; D is perhaps TRBD1 (5 bases). V gave up 1 base and J gave up 5 bases, with 21 bases separating them. Germline loops: CDR1 SGHVS, CDR2 FQNEAQ. CDR3 length: 19 amino acids. CDR3 protein: CASSLENRGQGNNNSPLHF. CDR3 nucleotides: TGTGCCAGCAGCTTAGAGAACCGGGGCCAAGGGAACAATAATTCACCCCTCCACTTT.

The rearrangement links TRBV20-1 to TRBJ2-5, with D possibly being TRBD2 (5 bases). The germline V gene encodes CDR1 DFQATT and CDR2 SNEGSKA (reference sequence). V was cut by 0 bases and J by 4 bases, with 9 bases left in between. The CDR3 consists of 13 residues. CDR3 in amino acids: CSARDRGLETQYF. In nucleotides, the CDR3 is TGCAGTGCTAGAGATCGAGGGTTAGAGACCCAGTACTTC.

The J gene is TRBJ1-1, the V gene TRBV29-1; unclear D gene. In germline, CDR1 is SQVTM, CDR2 ANQGSEA. V was cut by 8 bases and J by 0 bases, with 13 bases left in between. The CDR3 has 13 residues. CDR3 sequence reads: CSLAPEMNTEAFF. The CDR3 DNA reads as TGCAGCTTAGCCCCAGAGATGAACACTGAAGCTTTCTTT.

This chain uses TRBV7-9 with TRBJ2-2; D unclear. The CDR3 runs to 14 residues. CDR1 and CDR2 (germline): SEHNR, FQNEAQ (reference sequence). V lost 1 base and J lost 3, with 6 bases in between. The CDR3 nucleotides are TGTGCCAGCAGCTTAGAAGATTACACCGGGGAGCTGTTTTTT. Protein: CASSLEDYTGELFF.

The chain combines TRBV2 with TRBJ1-5; D is possibly TRBD1 (5 bases). This CDR3 contains 16 residues. Germline CDR1 is SNHLY and CDR2 is FYNNEI. V was shortened by 5 bases and J by 2 bases, with 16 bases between the two germline ends. This CDR3 is CASSLDGGGGNQPQHF. The CDR3, as DNA: TGTGCCAGCAGTTTAGATGGTGGGGGGGGCAATCAGCCCCAGCATTTT.

This clonotype was seen many times. DNA of the CDR3: TGTGCCAGCAGCCCCCGGGGGCCCTCTAACTATGGCTACACCTTC. Its protein is CASSPRGPSNYGYTF. The chain recombines TRBV7-9 with TRBJ1-2; perhaps TRBD1 as D (6 bases). The germline V gene encodes CDR1 SEHNR and CDR2 FQNEAQ (reference sequence). Trimming took 5 bases from V and 0 from J, leaving 13 bases between them. This CDR3 comprises 15 residues.

The CDR3 loop reads CASSLAYSNSPLHF. CDR3 nucleotide sequence: TGTGCCAGCAGCTTGGCATACAGTAATTCACCCCTCCACTTT. The chain employs TRBV9 and TRBJ1-6; D is unclear. The CDR3 extends over 14 amino acids. V was cut by 4 bases and J by 6 bases, with 11 bases left in between. Germline CDR1 is SGDLS and CDR2 is YYNGEE.

This chain uses TRBV7-8 with TRBJ1-4; 9 nucleotides line up with TRBD1. Germline V gene sequence: CDR1 SGHVS, CDR2 FQNEAQ. CDR3 length: 16 residues. Losses at the gene ends were 5 bases for V and 4 bases for J; bases not matched to a gene: 8. CDR3 protein: CASSPWDRVGNEKLFF. The CDR3, as DNA: TGTGCCAGCAGCCCTTGGGACAGGGTGGGTAATGAAAAACTGTTTTTT.

For this clonotype: Because the CDR3 is missing its conserved closing phenylalanine or tryptophan, this is likely a read error. The limits of the CDR3 on the DNA are not certain, so only TCRdb's listed CDR3 is given. V gene TRBV5-8 combines with J gene TRBJ2-7; the tabulated D call, TRBD1, remains unverified against the DNA. The CDR3 is 10 amino acids in total, end residues counted. Germline V gene lookup returns CDR1 SGHTS and CDR2 YDEGEE. CDR3: CASSERSLDT.

The chain couples TRBV10-3 to TRBJ1-2, with D unresolved. V lost 4 bases to trimming and J lost 6 bases, with 6 bases between them. This CDR3 is 11 amino acids long. Germline V gene lookup returns CDR1 ENHRY and CDR2 SYGVKD. CDR3 DNA: TGTGCCATCAGTGTAGGCAATGGCTACACCTTC. This sequence encodes CAISVGNGYTF.

The chain combines TRBV29-1 with TRBJ1-1; 8 bases align to TRBD1. The ends lost 3 bases at V and 6 bases at J; junction bases unmatched: 6. There are 13 residues in the CDR3. Looked up from germline, CDR1 is SQVTM and CDR2 is ANQGSEA. CDR3 DNA sequence: TGCAGCGTTGAGACTACAGGGGGTGCTGAAGCTTTCTTT. This translates into CSVETTGGAEAFF.

This chain's CDR3 is CASSPQRSEAQHF. The CDR3 nucleotides are TGTGCCAGCAGCCCTCAAAGGAGCGAGGCCCAGCATTTT. The chain is built from TRBV4-2 and TRBJ1-5; D is unclear. This CDR3 is built from 13 residues. The V gene lost 4 bases and the J gene lost 11 bases, with 15 bases spanning the gap. Looked up from germline, CDR1 is LGHNA and CDR2 is YNFKEQ.

CDR3 coding DNA: TGTGCCAGCAGCTTAGGTCTAAGGCTAGCGGTTAACACCATATATTTT. Amino acid sequence: CASSLGLRLAVNTIYF. This rearrangement joins TRBV7-9 to TRBJ1-3; D gene uncertain. V gave up 1 base and J gave up 7 bases, with 17 bases separating them. Germline V gives CDR1 SEHNR, CDR2 FQNEAQ (reference sequence). This CDR3 comprises 16 residues.

V usage is TRBV7-3 and J usage is TRBJ2-7, with TRBD2 matching over 7 bases. The CDR3 sequence is 16 residues long. The V and J ends lost 7 bases and 7 bases, in that order; junction bases with no gene match: 19. Germline CDR1 and CDR2: SGHTA and FQGTGA. CDR3 region: CASTFGRAAGIREQYF. The CDR3 DNA sequence: TGTGCCAGCACCTTTGGGAGGGCCGCCGGGATCAGGGAGCAGTACTTC.

The chain is built from TRBV24-1 and TRBJ1-4; 7 positions agree with TRBD1. V shed 6 bases and J 5 bases; nucleotides not matched to a gene: 5. Germline V gene sequence: CDR1 KGHDR, CDR2 SFDVKD. This CDR3 contains 14 residues. Here the CDR3 reads CATSRPGGNEKLFF. The CDR3 DNA reads as TGTGCCACCAGTAGGCCAGGGGGAAATGAAAAACTGTTTTTT.

To note about this clonotype: At one boundary the junction diverges from the germline segment, which might be a read error. This chain joins TRBV10-3 and TRBJ1-1, with 8 positions matching TRBD1. The CDR3 runs to 14 residues. Per the germline V gene, CDR1 is ENHRY and CDR2 is SYGVKD. CDR3 in DNA: TGTGCCAGCAGTACGGACAGGGACTCCCCTCGAGCTTTCTTT. Its translation is CASSTDRDSPRAFF.

V and J are TRBV10-3 and TRBJ1-1; unclear D gene. V lost 3 bases to trimming and J lost 12 bases, with 5 bases between them. Per germline, CDR1 ENHRY and CDR2 SYGVKD. The CDR3 is 9 residues long. CDR3 DNA: TGTGCCATCAGTGAAGGGACTTTCTTT. Protein product: CAISEGTFF.

This clonotype was observed a handful of times. The chain has TRBV9 and TRBJ2-2; 13 bases are shared with TRBD2. The CDR3 is made up of 16 amino acids. V lost 3 bases and J lost 5; bases outside the gene matches: 4. CDR1 and CDR2 from the germline V gene are SGDLS and YYNGEE. CDR3 protein: CASSGGTSGMTGELFF. The CDR3 DNA follows: TGTGCCAGCAGCGGAGGGACTAGCGGGATGACCGGGGAGCTGTTTTTT.

This clonotype was detected ten times or more. The chain links TRBV9 to TRBJ1-2; a weak D match, TRBD1 (6 bases). CDR1 SGDLS and CDR2 YYNGEE come from the germline V gene. V lost 3 bases and J 8 bases, leaving 14 bases between the germline ends. The CDR3 is made up of 13 amino acids. In DNA form, the CDR3 reads TGTGCCAGCAGCGCCGTGGACAGTAGGGGCTACACCTTC. As protein: CASSAVDSRGYTF.